The clone carrying this T cell receptor (beta chain) was seen only a few times. The sample originates from a study of blood T cell repertoires in COVID-19. Overall study: Acute-phase and convalescent COVID-19 samples originated in the United States, Italy and Spain.

V lost 4 bases and J lost 4, with 10 bases in between. Germline values: CDR1 SGHVS, CDR2 FQNEAQ. This CDR3 is built from 13 residues. Sequenced by immunoSEQ multiplex PCR; TCRdb stores in-frame clones only, minus some. Of a few hundred thousand clones in the sample, 89% were seen once. Recruited during active infection, patients (from Seattle) were subsequently followed longitudinally. This clonotype was obtained from a woman in her twenties or thirties with COVID-19, enrolled during active disease. This rearrangement joins TRBV7-8 to TRBJ1-1, with D possibly matching TRBD1 (6 bases). What was sequenced was peripheral blood. CDR3 in amino acids: CASSSTGFTEAFF. CDR3 coding DNA: TGTGCCAGCAGCTCTACAGGGTTCACTGAAGCTTTCTTT.